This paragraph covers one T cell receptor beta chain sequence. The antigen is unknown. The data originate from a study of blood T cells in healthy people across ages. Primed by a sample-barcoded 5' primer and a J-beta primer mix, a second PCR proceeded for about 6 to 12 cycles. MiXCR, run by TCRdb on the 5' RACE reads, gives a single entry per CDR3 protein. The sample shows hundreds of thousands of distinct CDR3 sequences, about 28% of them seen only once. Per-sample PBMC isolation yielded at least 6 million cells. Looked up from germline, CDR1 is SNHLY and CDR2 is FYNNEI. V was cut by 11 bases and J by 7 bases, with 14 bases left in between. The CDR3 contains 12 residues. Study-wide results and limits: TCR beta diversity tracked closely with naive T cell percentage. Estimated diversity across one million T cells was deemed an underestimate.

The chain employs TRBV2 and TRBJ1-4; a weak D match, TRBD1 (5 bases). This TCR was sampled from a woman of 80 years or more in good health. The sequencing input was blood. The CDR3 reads CAWHRRAEKLFF. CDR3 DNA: TGTGCCTGGCACAGGCGAGCTGAAAAACTGTTTTTT.